This entry lists 29 T cell receptor beta chains sequenced from one sample in a study of blood T cell repertoires in COVID-19. Clones were read by immunoSEQ multiplex PCR, and TCRdb kept only the in-frame ones, dropping some. The sample lists approximately 150,000 clones, 70% to 90% occurring once. The sequencing sample was made of peripheral blood. Receptors were obtained from a woman aged 55 to 70 with acute or convalescent COVID-19.

This rearrangement joins TRBV10-3 to TRBJ2-7; D is possibly TRBD1 (6 bases). Trimming pared 2 bases from V and 2 bases from J, leaving 10 bases between. The germline gives CDR1 ENHRY, CDR2 SYGVKD. This CDR3 contains 14 residues. This CDR3 reads CAISEEDSAYEQYF. The CDR3 nucleotides read TGTGCCATCAGTGAGGAGGACAGCGCCTACGAGCAGTACTTC.

CDR3 protein: CASSKSGGGETQYF. Written as DNA, the CDR3 is TGTGCCAGTAGTAAATCCGGGGGTGGGGAGACCCAGTACTTC. The V call is TRBV19, the J call TRBJ2-5, with a weak D call TRBD2 (6 bases). This CDR3 is built from 14 residues. V lost 4 bases and J 5 bases, leaving 14 bases between the germline ends. CDR1 is LNHDA, CDR2 SQIVND, per germline (reference sequence).

The chain has TRBV27 and TRBJ2-1; TRBD1 matches at 10 bases. The CDR3 is 16 residues long. Germline V lookup: CDR1 MNHEY, CDR2 SMNVEV (reference sequence). Trimming at V came to 2 bases and at J to 0 bases, leaving 1 base not matched to a gene. CDR3 bases: TGTGCCAGCAGTTTAGGGACAGGGGTCTCCTACAATGAGCAGTTCTTC. This sequence encodes CASSLGTGVSYNEQFF.

This clone was found a few times. The V call is TRBV13, the J call TRBJ2-5, with D possibly TRBD2 on 5 matching bases. The CDR3 sequence is 15 residues long. Trimming cost V 5 bases and J 2 bases, with 15 bases left between them. Germline CDR1 reads PRHDT; CDR2 reads FYEKMQ (reference sequence). This CDR3 is CASSPERRLQETQYF. In DNA form, the CDR3 reads TGTGCCAGCAGCCCGGAGCGGAGACTGCAAGAGACCCAGTACTTC.

This chain joins TRBV6-6 and TRBJ1-2; D not resolved. From germline, CDR1 is MNHNY and CDR2 SVGAGI (reference sequence). V lost 5 bases, J lost 0 bases, and 4 bases lay in between. The CDR3 is made up of 12 amino acids. Written as DNA, the CDR3 is TGTGCCAGCAGTACAGCTAACTATGGCTACACCTTC. Protein sequence: CASSTANYGYTF.

V and J are TRBV5-6 and TRBJ2-3; TRBD1 matches at 7 bases. Germline values: CDR1 SGHDT, CDR2 YYEEEE. The CDR3 spans 13 residues. V shed 7 bases and J 4 bases; nucleotides not matched to a gene: 6. As DNA, the CDR3 is TGTGCCAGCGCAAGACAGGGTTCAGATACGCAGTATTTT. Protein sequence: CASARQGSDTQYF.

This sequence joins TRBV2 and TRBJ2-3; D unresolved. The germline V gene encodes CDR1 SNHLY and CDR2 FYNNEI. This CDR3 comprises 11 residues. V lost 2 bases and J 5 bases, leaving 2 bases between the germline ends. In nucleotides, the CDR3 is TGTGCCAGCAGTGAACGAGATACGCAGTATTTT. Protein: CASSERDTQYF.

The chain joins TRBV5-5 to TRBJ2-5; 8 bases match TRBD1. CDR3 length: 15 amino acids. J was trimmed by 5 bases and V by 2 bases; bases with no gene match: 8. The germline V gene encodes CDR1 SGHKS and CDR2 YYEKEE (reference sequence). Here the CDR3 reads CASSLLTGDRETQYF. CDR3 coding DNA: TGTGCCAGCAGCTTACTGACAGGGGATCGCGAGACCCAGTACTTC.

This chain uses TRBV4-1 with TRBJ2-4, with a tentative D call TRBD2 (6 bases). CDR1 and CDR2 from the germline V gene are MGHRA and YSYEKL. V was cut by 0 bases and J by 1 base, with 13 bases left in between. The CDR3 extends over 17 amino acids. CDR3 protein: CASSQEGLARAKNIQYF. The CDR3 region has the DNA TGCGCCAGCAGCCAAGAAGGTCTAGCGAGGGCCAAAAACATTCAGTACTTC.

The chain employs TRBV27 and TRBJ1-6; D remains ambiguous. The germline V and J ends were trimmed by 2 bases and 5 bases, with 16 bases remaining between them. CDR1 is MNHEY, CDR2 SMNVEV, per germline (reference sequence). CDR3 length: 17 residues. CDR3 sequence reads: CASSLGSLGRDNSPLHF. The CDR3 coding sequence is TGTGCCAGCAGTTTAGGGAGTCTGGGCCGCGATAATTCACCCCTCCACTTT.

The chain links TRBV6-1 to TRBJ1-3; D perhaps matches TRBD1 (6 bases). Per the germline V gene, CDR1 is MNHNS and CDR2 is SASEGT. The CDR3 has 15 residues. Trimming left V 3 bases short and J 0 bases short, with 9 bases between. As DNA, the CDR3 is TGTGCCAGCAGTGACCAGGGACACTCTGGAAACACCATATATTTT. Translating it yields CASSDQGHSGNTIYF.

CDR3 sequence reads: CAIKGTGSGNTIYF. The CDR3, as DNA: TGTGCCATCAAAGGGACAGGGTCTGGAAACACCATATATTTT. V and J are TRBV10-3 and TRBJ1-3, with 9 bases identical to TRBD1. After removal of 7 bases from V and 1 base from J, the junction contained 2 bases not matched to a gene. Germline loops: CDR1 ENHRY, CDR2 SYGVKD. CDR3 size: 14 residues.

This chain connects TRBV21-1 to TRBJ2-5; the table's D call of TRBD2 was not tested on the DNA. TRBV21-1 is a recognized pseudogene. The CDR3 totals 23 residues. The CDR3 here is CASSKGGTSGVPAGSQKTETQYF. The DNA of the CDR3 is TGTGCCAGCAGCAAAGGCGGGACTAGCGGGGTTCCAGCAGGCTCGCAAAAAACAGAGACCCAGTACTTC.

The V and J genes are TRBV10-3 and TRBJ1-5; 11 nucleotides agree with TRBD1. CDR3 length: 14 residues. The germline V gene encodes CDR1 ENHRY and CDR2 SYGVKD. With V trimmed by 10 bases and J by 8 bases, 10 bases remained unmatched. The CDR3 reads CATSGTGGQEPQHF. The DNA of the CDR3 is TGTGCCACCTCCGGGACAGGGGGGCAGGAGCCCCAGCATTTT.

This sequence joins TRBV19 and TRBJ2-3; a possible D gene is TRBD1 (5 bases). V shed 9 bases and J shed 0 bases, with 16 bases lying between them. Germline assignment: CDR1 LNHDA and CDR2 SQIVND (reference sequence). This CDR3 contains 15 residues. CDR3 sequence (DNA): TGTGCCAGCACCACAGGAAGGGCTAGCACAGATACGCAGTATTTT. As protein: CASTTGRASTDTQYF.

This chain links TRBV6-5 with TRBJ2-7; D gene uncertain. There are 12 residues in the CDR3. Per germline, CDR1 MNHEY and CDR2 SVGAGI. Trimming cost V 4 bases and J 2 bases, with 6 bases left between them. The DNA of the CDR3 is TGTGCCAGCAGTTCACACACCTACGAGCAGTACTTC. Encoded protein: CASSSHTYEQYF.

This chain joins TRBV28 and TRBJ1-5, with D maybe TRBD1 (5 bases). Germline V CDR1 and CDR2: MDHEN, SYDVKM. The V and J ends lost 4 bases and 1 base respectively, with 11 bases between them. This CDR3 comprises 15 residues. Here the CDR3 DNA reads TGTGCCAGCAGTTCGGTAGGGGTAAGCAATCAGCCCCAGCATTTT. It specifies CASSSVGVSNQPQHF.

This clone was observed at least ten times. The same CDR3 arises from other DNA sequences in this sample as well. The genes are TRBV4-3 and TRBJ2-1, with D perhaps TRBD2 (5 bases). The CDR3 sequence is 13 residues long. Per germline, CDR1 LGHNA and CDR2 YSLEER. V was cut by 0 bases and J by 9 bases, with 9 bases left in between. The CDR3 sequence: CASSQDPRGEQFF. The CDR3 DNA is TGCGCCAGCAGCCAAGACCCCCGGGGTGAGCAGTTCTTC.

The rearrangement uses TRBV9 and TRBJ1-6; TRBD1 is a possible D gene (5 bases). From germline, CDR1 is SGDLS and CDR2 YYNGEE. This CDR3 comprises 15 residues. V dropped 4 bases and J dropped 10 bases, with 18 bases sitting between them. The CDR3 nucleotides are TGTGCCAGCAGCTCCCGGGGAGGGGTAGGATCACCCCTCCACTTT. As protein: CASSSRGGVGSPLHF.

The gene calls are TRBV6-5 and TRBJ2-1; 8 bases line up with TRBD2. The J segment lost 6 bases and the V segment lost 7 bases, leaving 11 bases of the junction unmatched. Germline V lookup: CDR1 MNHEY, CDR2 SVGAGI. CDR3 length: 15 amino acids. The CDR3 spells CASILGGGLPNEQFF. CDR3 nucleotide sequence: TGTGCCAGCATCCTCGGGGGGGGACTGCCCAATGAGCAGTTCTTC.

The genes are TRBV30 and TRBJ1-2; D is perhaps TRBD1 (6 bases). V lost 3 bases and J 4 bases, leaving 15 bases between the germline ends. Germline CDR1 is GTSNPN and CDR2 is SVGIG (reference sequence). CDR3 length: 14 amino acids. The CDR3 reads CAWRPQGIGYGYTF. The CDR3 DNA follows: TGTGCCTGGAGACCACAGGGAATCGGCTATGGCTACACCTTC.

The rearrangement uses TRBV28 and TRBJ2-3; D remains unclear. Germline CDR1 reads MDHEN; CDR2 reads SYDVKM. The CDR3 spans 14 residues. V was cut by 5 bases and J by 1 base, with 10 bases left in between. CDR3 residues: CASSPPGGTDTQYF. The DNA of the CDR3 is TGTGCCAGCAGTCCCCCGGGTGGCACAGATACGCAGTATTTT. Complete variable domain (other parts from reference TRBV28 and TRBJ2-3): DVKVTQSSRYLVKRTGEKVFLECVQDMDHENMFWYRQDPGLGLRLIYFSYDVKMKEKGDIPEGYSVSREKKERFSLILESASTNQTSMYLCASSPPGGTDTQYFGPGTRLTVL.

This clone was detected ten times or more. The gene calls are TRBV12-5 and TRBJ1-6; 7 nucleotides align to TRBD1. Germline-derived CDR1 and CDR2 are LGHNT and FRNRAP. The CDR3 is 16 amino acids. V lost 0 bases to trimming and J lost 7 bases; unmatched junction nucleotides: 6. CDR3 bases: TGTGCTAGTGGTTTGGTAGTGGGACAGTACAATTCACCCCTCCACTTT. This encodes CASGLVVGQYNSPLHF.

A single count supports this clone. This chain uses TRBV6-4 with TRBJ1-2, with 7 bases identical to TRBD1. This CDR3 spans 18 amino acids. Unmatched junction bases numbered 12, after V lost 0 bases and J lost 2 bases. The germline V gene has CDR1 MRHNA and CDR2 SNTAGT. The CDR3 DNA follows: TGTGCCAGCAGTGACTCGATAGCCTACAGGGGTGACAACTATGGCTACACCTTC. Translation: CASSDSIAYRGDNYGYTF.

The CDR3 DNA is TGTGCCAGTAGTCCGTGGACAGAAAATGAAAAACTGTTTTTT. Its translation is CASSPWTENEKLFF. This chain connects TRBV19 to TRBJ1-4, with D possibly TRBD1 on 6 matching bases. V lost 5 bases to trimming and J lost 5 bases, with 12 bases between them. The CDR3 has 14 amino acids. Germline lookup yields CDR1 LNHDA and CDR2 SQIVND (reference sequence).

The rearrangement uses TRBV6-2 or TRBV6-3 and TRBJ1-6; 7 nucleotides align to TRBD1. In germline, CDR1 is MNHEY, CDR2 SVGEGT. This CDR3 region has 16 residues. Trimming at V came to 2 bases and at J to 9 bases, leaving 10 bases not matched to a gene. The chain's CDR3 is CASSYPTGSPGSPLHF. CDR3 DNA: TGTGCCAGCAGTTACCCGACAGGGAGTCCGGGTTCACCCCTCCACTTT.

The CDR3 nucleotides are TGTGCCAGCAGCGTTTCTAGCGCCAACACCGGGGAGCTGTTTTTT. It encodes CASSVSSANTGELFF. The rearrangement uses TRBV7-9 and TRBJ2-2, with D maybe TRBD2 (6 bases). The CDR3 has 15 residues. Trimming removed 5 bases from V and 2 bases from J, with 12 bases in between. Germline V gene sequence: CDR1 SEHNR, CDR2 FQNEAQ (reference sequence).

For this clone: Other DNA sequences within the sample encode an identical CDR3. The V gene is TRBV30, the J gene TRBJ2-3, with TRBD2 as a possible D gene (6 bases). The germline V and J ends were trimmed by 5 bases and 4 bases, with 19 bases remaining between them. This CDR3 spans 15 amino acids. From germline, CDR1 is GTSNPN and CDR2 SVGIG (reference sequence). CDR3: CAWGRGAGTPDTQYF. The CDR3 region has the DNA TGTGCCTGGGGCCGAGGGGCGGGGACGCCAGATACGCAGTATTTT.

This sequence joins TRBV28 and TRBJ1-2; no firm D call. Trimming removed 8 bases from V and 4 bases from J, with 11 bases in between. The CDR3 runs 12 residues. Germline assignment: CDR1 MDHEN and CDR2 SYDVKM. In DNA, the CDR3 is TGTGCCAGCCGATTAGCTTCCTATGGCTACACCTTC. It codes for CASRLASYGYTF.